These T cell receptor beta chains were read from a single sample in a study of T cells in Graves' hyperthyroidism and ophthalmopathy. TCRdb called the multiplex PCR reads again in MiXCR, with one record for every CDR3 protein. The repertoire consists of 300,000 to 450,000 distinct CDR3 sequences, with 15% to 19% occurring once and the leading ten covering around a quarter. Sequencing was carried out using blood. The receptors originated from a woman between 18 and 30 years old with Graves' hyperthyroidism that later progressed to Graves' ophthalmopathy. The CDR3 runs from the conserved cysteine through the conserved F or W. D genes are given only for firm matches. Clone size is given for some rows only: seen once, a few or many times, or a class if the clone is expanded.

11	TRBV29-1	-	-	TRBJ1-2	TGCAGCGTTGTCAAAGGAAACGGCTACACCTTC	CSVVKGNGYTF
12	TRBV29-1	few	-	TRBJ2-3	TGCAGCGTTGAGTCCGGCACAGATACGCAGTATTTT	CSVESGTDTQYF
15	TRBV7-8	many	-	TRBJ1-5	TGTGCCAGCAGCTTAGCGCCTCAGGGGAATCAGCCCCAGCATTTT	CASSLAPQGNQPQHF
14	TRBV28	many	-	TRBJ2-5	TGTGCCAGCAGTTTTCAGGCGTTGGGGGAGACCCAGTACTTC	CASSFQALGETQYF
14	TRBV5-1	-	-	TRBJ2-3	TGCGCCAGCAGCTACGGGGGTTACACAGATACGCAGTATTTT	CASSYGGYTDTQYF
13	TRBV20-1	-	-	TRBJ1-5	TGCAGTGCCAAACAGAGAAGTAATCAGCCACAGCATTTT	CSAKQRSNQPQHF
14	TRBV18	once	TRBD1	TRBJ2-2	TGTGCCAGCGTGGGACAGGGGGCCGCCGGGGAGCTGTTTTTT	CASVGQGAAGELFF
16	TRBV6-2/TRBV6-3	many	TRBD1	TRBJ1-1	TGTGCCAGCGGGACAGGGGGCTACGGGGGGAGCACTGAAGCTTTCTTT	CASGTGGYGGSTEAFF
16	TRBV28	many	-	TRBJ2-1	TGTGCCAGCAGTTCCCCCTTGGACCCCATGCGGAATGAGCAGTTCTTC	CASSSPLDPMRNEQFF
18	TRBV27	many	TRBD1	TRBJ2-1	TGTGCCAGCAGTTTAAGCCTCCCGGGACAGGGAACAGGGAATGAGCAGTTCTTC	CASSLSLPGQGTGNEQFF
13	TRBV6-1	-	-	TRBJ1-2	TGTGCCAGTACGCCGGCCCCAAACTATGGCTACACCTTC	CASTPAPNYGYTF
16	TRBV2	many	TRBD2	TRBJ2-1	TGTGCCAGCAGTGAAGAGGTAGCGGGAGGGGACAATGAGCAGTTCTTC	CASSEEVAGGDNEQFF
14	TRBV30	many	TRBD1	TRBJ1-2	TGTGCCTGGACAGGGGGCCCCTCTTACTATGGCTACACCTTC	CAWTGGPSYYGYTF
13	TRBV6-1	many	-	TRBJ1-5	TGTGCCAGTGGCAGGGATAGCAATCAGCCCCAGCATTTT	CASGRDSNQPQHF
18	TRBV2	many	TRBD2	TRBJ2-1	TGTGCCAGCAGTGTCCGTGGAAGCGGGAGGGCCGGTTACAATGAGCAGTTCTTC	CASSVRGSGRAGYNEQFF
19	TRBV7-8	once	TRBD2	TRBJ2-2	TGTGCCAGCAGCTTAGCCCGCGGGAGGGCCATAGTAAACACCGGGGAGCTGTTTTTT	CASSLARGRAIVNTGELFF
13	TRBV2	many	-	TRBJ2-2	TGTGCCACCCGACCCGACGGGACCGGGGAGCTGTTTTTT	CATRPDGTGELFF
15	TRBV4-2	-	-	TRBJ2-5	TGTGCCAGCAGCCAAGGCGACAGGAGACAAGAGACCCAGTACTTC	CASSQGDRRQETQYF
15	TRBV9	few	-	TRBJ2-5	TGTGCCAGCAGCGGTGGACGGAAAAACATGGAGACCCAGTACTTC	CASSGGRKNMETQYF
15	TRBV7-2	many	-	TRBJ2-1	TGTGCCAGCAGCTTAGCGGGCGGGTATTTCAATGAGCAGTTCTTC	CASSLAGGYFNEQFF
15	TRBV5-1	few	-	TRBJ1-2	TGCGCCAGCAGCTTGGCGGCAGGCCGTAACTATGGCTACACCTTC	CASSLAAGRNYGYTF
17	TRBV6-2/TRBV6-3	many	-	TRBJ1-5	TGTGCCAGCAGTTACTCGTTATCCAGCTTAAGCAATCAGCCCCAGCATTTT	CASSYSLSSLSNQPQHF
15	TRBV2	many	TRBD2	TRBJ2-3	TGTGCCAGCAGTGAAACTAGCGGACTCACAGATACGCAGTATTTT	CASSETSGLTDTQYF
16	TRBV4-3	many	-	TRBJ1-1	TGCGCCAGCAGCCAAGTTTTTACAGATCAGAACACTGAAGCTTTCTTT	CASSQVFTDQNTEAFF
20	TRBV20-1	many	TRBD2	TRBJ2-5	TGCAGTGCTAGAGATACAGGACTAGCGGGAGGGCCTCGCGGGGTAGTGACCCAGTACTTC	CSARDTGLAGGPRGVVTQYF
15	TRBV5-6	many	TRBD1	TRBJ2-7	TGTGCCAGCAGCTTGCACAGGGGGCAGTGGTACGAGCAGTACTTC	CASSLHRGQWYEQYF
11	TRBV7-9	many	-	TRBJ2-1	TGTGCCAGCAGCTCAGGACAAGAGCAGTTCTTC	CASSSGQEQFF
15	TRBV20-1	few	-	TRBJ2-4	TGCAGTGCTAGGGGTTCGAGGGGAGCCAAAAACATTCAGTACTTC	CSARGSRGAKNIQYF
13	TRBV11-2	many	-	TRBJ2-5	TGTGCCAGCAGCACAGGAGCAGAAGAGACCCAGTACTTC	CASSTGAEETQYF
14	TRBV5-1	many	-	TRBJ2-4	TGCGCCAGCAGCCCCGGAACGGCCCCCAGCATTCAGTACTTC	CASSPGTAPSIQYF
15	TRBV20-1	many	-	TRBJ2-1	TGCAGTGCTAGTGTGGGGCTTAGCTCCTACAATGAGCAGTTCTTC	CSASVGLSSYNEQFF
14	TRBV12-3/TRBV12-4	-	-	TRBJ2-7	TGTGCCAGCAGTTTTAACGTAAAGTTCTGGGAGCAGTACTTC	CASSFNVKFWEQYF
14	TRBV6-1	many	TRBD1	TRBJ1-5	TGTGCCAGCAGAATCGAGGGGGCCTATCAGCCCCAGCATTTT	CASRIEGAYQPQHF
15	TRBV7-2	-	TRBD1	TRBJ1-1	TGTGCCAGCAGGAGTAGGAGGGGGCAAGGAACTGAAGCTTTCTTT	CASRSRRGQGTEAFF
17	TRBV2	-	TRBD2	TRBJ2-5	TGTGCCAGCAGTGGACTAGCGGGAGCGAGCCAACAAGAGACCCAGTACTTC	CASSGLAGASQQETQYF
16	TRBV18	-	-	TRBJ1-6	TGTGCCAGCTCCCTTGAGTCGCCAGGGCCAGATTCACCCCTCCACTTT	CASSLESPGPDSPLHF
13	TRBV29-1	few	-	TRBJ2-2	TGCAGCGTTGATTCTCGGAACACCGGGGAGCTGTTTTTT	CSVDSRNTGELFF
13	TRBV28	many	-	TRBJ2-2	TGTGCCAGCAGTTACCAGGCGGTCGGGGAGCTGTTTTTT	CASSYQAVGELFF
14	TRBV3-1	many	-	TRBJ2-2	TGTGCCAGCAGCCAAGATACCCACACCGGGGAGCTGTTTTTT	CASSQDTHTGELFF
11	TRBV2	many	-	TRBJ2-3	TGTGCCAGCACCCAGGGCAATACGCAGTATTTT	CASTQGNTQYF
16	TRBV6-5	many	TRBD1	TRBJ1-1	TGTGCCAGCAGTTACTCAAACAGGGGGGTCAACACTGAAGCTTTCTTT	CASSYSNRGVNTEAFF
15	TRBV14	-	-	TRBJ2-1	TGTGCCAGCAGCCAAGCGCGGAAATCCTACAATGAGCAGTTCTTC	CASSQARKSYNEQFF
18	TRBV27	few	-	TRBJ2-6	TGTGCCAGCAGTTTATCGGGGGAACAGCGCTCTGGGGCCAACGTCCTGACTTTC	CASSLSGEQRSGANVLTF
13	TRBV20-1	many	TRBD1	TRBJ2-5	TGCAGTGCAATACAGGGGGACCAAGAGACCCAGTACTTC	CSAIQGDQETQYF
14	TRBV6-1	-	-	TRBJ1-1	TGTGCCAGCAGTTTAAGGAGCGGGGGCACTGAAGCTTTCTTT	CASSLRSGGTEAFF